The TCR beta chain under discussion was sequenced for a study of blood T cell repertoires in COVID-19. Study-wide background: Sample material is recorded as cDNA or gDNA derived from T cells, B-cell-depleted T cells, or PBMCs.

In the authors' methods: Estimation of nucleated cell counts relied on the amplification of reference gene primers. TCRdb's table, derived via immunoSEQ multiplex PCR, lists solely in-frame clones and lacks some. V and J calls and clone size are given by that table; D and trimming were obtained from the DNA. The repertoire includes around 220,000 clones, less than 85% of them detected once, and roughly 7.8% sits in the top ten. The germline V gene has CDR1 LNHDA and CDR2 SQIVND (reference sequence). V lost 6 bases, J lost 3 bases, and 5 bases stayed unmatched. The CDR3 loop spans 14 amino acids. The Seattle site enrolled patients during active infection and followed them longitudinally.

The chain joins TRBV19 to TRBJ2-7; 10 bases fit TRBD1. The sequence derives from a woman aged 80 or over with COVID-19, enrolled during active disease. Sequencing was carried out using peripheral blood. The DNA of the CDR3 is TGTGCCAGTAGGGGGACAGGGGAAGACTACGAGCAGTACTTC. Translated, it gives CASRGTGEDYEQYF.